This T cell receptor (beta chain) is from a study of blood T cell repertoires in COVID-19. Turning to the study itself: COVID-19 samples, acute and convalescent, were from the United States, Italy and Spain.

The study drew participants aged about 18 to 90 years from 20 to 30 US areas. The authors' processing: From reference gene primer amplification, estimates of nucleated cell counts were derived. Here immunoSEQ multiplex PCR was the method, and the copy in TCRdb shows in-frame clones only, minus some. The V and J calls and clone size come from that table; D and trimming were worked out from the DNA. Found here are 200,000 to 250,000 clones, roughly 87% of them singletons; the top ten hold about 9.4%. The V and J ends lost 7 bases and 3 bases respectively, with 16 bases between them. This CDR3 has 14 amino acids. The V gene's germline CDR1 is LGHNT and CDR2 FRNRAP.

Source material: PBMCs or T cells enriched from blood (not recorded which). The rearrangement uses TRBV12-5 and TRBJ2-7; weak D call: TRBD1 (6 bases). The clonotype was recovered from a young man with acute COVID-19. The CDR3, as DNA: TGTGCTAGTGCCCCGGCTGACAGGTTCTACGAGCAGTACTTC. This sequence encodes CASAPADRFYEQYF.